These T cell receptor beta chains were read from a single sample in a study of blood T cell repertoires in COVID-19. Libraries were prepared by immunoSEQ multiplex PCR; TCRdb keeps only in-frame clonotypes and omits some of them. The table lists 85,000 to 110,000 clones, about 92% of them singletons. The sample consisted of peripheral blood. These receptors came from a woman aged 80 or older in a cohort sampled during active COVID-19. Each CDR3 is given with its conserved first and last residue. D genes are given only for firm matches. Only some rows state a clone size, as once, few, many or a class for expanded clones.

TRBJ2-1 - TRBV6-4 - CASSDQASSEQFF TGTGCCAGCAGTGACCAGGCTAGCAGCGAGCAGTTCTTC
TRBJ1-1 - TRBV12-5 - CASGLVQGGTEAFF TGTGCTAGTGGTTTGGTACAAGGGGGCACTGAAGCTTTCTTT
TRBJ1-1 TRBD1 TRBV12-5 - CASGRDRGIEAFF TGTGCTAGTGGTCGGGACAGGGGGATTGAAGCTTTCTTT
TRBJ2-1 TRBD2 TRBV6-6 once CASSSPGLADNEQFF TGTGCCAGCAGCTCACCGGGACTAGCGGACAATGAGCAGTTCTTC
TRBJ2-5 TRBD2 TRBV28 - CASLRGGQSRETQYF TGTGCCAGTTTGCGGGGGGGCCAATCCCGGGAGACCCAGTACTTC
TRBJ2-5 - TRBV7-9 once CASSPQGETQYF TGTGCCAGCAGCCCCCAGGGGGAGACCCAGTACTTC
TRBJ2-4 - TRBV11-2 - CASSLVLGGGMYF TGTGCCAGCAGCTTAGTGCTGGGCGGAGGGATGTACTTC
TRBJ1-1 TRBD1 TRBV6-5 - CASSPGQRNTEAFF TGTGCCAGCAGCCCGGGACAGAGAAACACTGAAGCTTTCTTT
TRBJ1-2 - TRBV6-5 - CASSRTAYYGYTF TGTGCCAGCAGTCGGACAGCCTACTATGGCTACACCTTC
TRBJ2-1 TRBD2 TRBV4-1 - CASSPSNGIAGHNEQFF TGCGCCAGCAGCCCTTCCAATGGAATAGCGGGACACAATGAGCAGTTCTTC
TRBJ2-1 - TRBV14 once CASSQDLEQFF TGTGCCAGCAGCCAAGATCTTGAGCAGTTCTTC
TRBJ1-2 TRBD1 TRBV11-2 - CASSPQTGVGYTF TGTGCCAGCAGCCCGCAGACAGGGGTGGGCTACACCTTC
TRBJ2-7 - TRBV6-1 few CASSETGFYEQYF TGTGCCAGCAGTGAAACGGGGTTTTACGAGCAGTACTTC
TRBJ1-3 TRBD1 TRBV27 - CASRNRGENTIYF TGTGCCAGCAGAAACAGGGGAGAGAACACCATATATTTT
TRBJ2-5 TRBD2 TRBV30 - CAWSPLATAGETQYF TGTGCCTGGAGCCCACTAGCGACTGCGGGGGAGACCCAGTACTTC
TRBJ2-5 TRBD1 TRBV5-1 - CASSLRRQGVQETQYF TGCGCCAGCAGCTTAAGGAGACAGGGAGTCCAAGAGACCCAGTACTTC
TRBJ2-7 - TRBV29-1 - CSATRTVPYEQYF TGCAGCGCCACGAGGACTGTTCCCTACGAGCAGTACTTC
TRBJ1-6 TRBD1 TRBV27 few CASSLWRRGGQGNSPLHF TGTGCCAGCAGTTTATGGAGGAGGGGGGGACAGGGGAATTCACCCCTCCACTTT
TRBJ2-3 TRBD1 TRBV5-1 once CASSWDRGKDTQYF TGCGCCAGCAGCTGGGACAGGGGGAAAGATACGCAGTATTTT
TRBJ2-1 - TRBV5-1 - CASSQQTTYNEQFF TGCGCCTCCTCACAGCAAACGACCTACAATGAGCAGTTCTTC
TRBJ2-1 TRBD2 TRBV2 - CASSRAGASSYNEQFF TGTGCCAGCAGTCGAGCGGGGGCAAGCTCCTACAATGAGCAGTTCTTC
TRBJ2-5 - TRBV7-2 - CASSYRIQETQYF TGTGCCAGCAGCTACAGGATCCAAGAGACCCAGTACTTC
TRBJ2-1 TRBD2 TRBV18 - CASSPQTSGGNEQFF TGTGCCAGCTCACCACAGACTAGCGGGGGGAATGAGCAGTTCTTC
TRBJ1-5 TRBD1 TRBV28 - CASSRTGNQPQHF TGTGCCAGCAGTCGGACAGGGAATCAGCCCCAGCATTTT
TRBJ1-5 - TRBV24-1 - CATSDLLGNQPQHF TGTGCCACCAGTGATTTGCTCGGGAATCAGCCCCAGCATTTT
TRBJ2-2 TRBD2 TRBV19 - CASSIGSGRAITGELFF TGTGCCAGTAGTATAGGAAGCGGGAGGGCGATCACCGGGGAGCTGTTTTTT
TRBJ2-1 - TRBV3-1/TRBV3-2 once CASSQRRTQTEQFF TGTGCCAGCAGCCAAAGGAGGACTCAGACTGAGCAGTTCTTC
TRBJ1-1 - TRBV15 - CATSRDVGSTEAFF TGTGCCACCAGCAGAGATGTGGGGAGCACTGAAGCTTTCTTT
TRBJ2-7 TRBD1 TRBV5-1 - CASSLDRGLYEQYF TGCGCCAGCAGCTTGGACAGGGGGCTCTACGAGCAGTACTTC